This T cell receptor (beta chain) was identified during a study of T cell repertoires in cytomegalovirus infection. There are many counts of this clonotype. Its antigen is still unknown. This CDR3 has 16 residues. Germline loops: CDR1 SGHVS, CDR2 FQNEAQ. V gave up 0 bases and J gave up 2 bases, with 14 bases separating them. A single record per CDR3 protein comes from TCRdb applying MiXCR to the reads. Of 180,000 or so distinct CDR3 sequences in the sample, about a sixth are singletons; the top ten hold approximately 25%. Overall study findings and caveats: Individuals carrying CMV plus the relevant HLA were identified by cumulative frequency of public TCR beta families. Clonotypes of TCR beta that were HLA-C-restricted and CMV-specific dominated the ex vivo response.

V and J are TRBV7-8 and TRBJ2-7, with D tentatively TRBD2 (5 bases). The receptor was derived from a human donor in good health (CMV status not recorded). Some clones in this sample may be carry-over from other donors' samples. Input material: CD8+ T cells from PBMCs. CDR3 sequence (DNA): TGTGCCAGCAGCTTAGCGTCTAGCCTCACCACCTACGAGCAGTACTTC. Amino acid sequence: CASSLASSLTTYEQYF.